Below, 15 T cell receptor beta chains from the same sample are listed, as sequenced in a study of blood T cell repertoires in COVID-19 (dated by TCRdb to 2019 to 2021). The library relied on the immunoSEQ multiplex PCR assay. TCRdb provides this immuneACCESS table in a form limited to in-frame rearrangements. Some clones are lacking; in checked studies, under half of them reflect an unresolved V gene, and why the rest are absent is not known. For this sample there are 40,000 to 50,000 clones; just over 85% appear just once. The ten largest make up roughly three fifths of the sample. Source material: peripheral blood. The receptors were sampled from a man between 70 and 80 years old with acute or convalescent COVID-19.

J is TRBJ1-2 and V is TRBV14, with unresolved D. Germline values: CDR1 SGHDN, CDR2 FVKESK. V was shortened by 2 bases and J by 7 bases, with 14 bases between the two germline ends. CDR3 length: 14 residues. The CDR3 bases are TGTGCCAGCAGCCAACTAGAGGAGCTAGGTGGCTACACCTTC. It codes for CASSQLEELGGYTF.

The V gene is TRBV10-3, the J gene TRBJ1-4; no firm D call. The length of the CDR3 is 11 residues. CDR1 and CDR2 from the germline V gene are ENHRY and SYGVKD. The V gene lost 2 bases and the J gene lost 8 bases, with 3 bases spanning the gap. This chain's CDR3 is CAISEREKLFF. CDR3 bases: TGTGCCATCAGTGAGCGGGAAAAACTGTTTTTT.

The chain couples TRBV18 to TRBJ1-2; 8 bases align to TRBD1. V lost 4 bases and J lost 7; bases outside the gene matches: 11. Per the germline V gene, CDR1 is KGHSH and CDR2 is LQKENI. This CDR3 comprises 15 residues. The CDR3 is CASSLLGQGEGGYTF. As DNA, the CDR3 is TGTGCCAGCTCACTTCTTGGACAGGGTGAAGGTGGCTACACCTTC. Based on the CDR3 plus reference TRBV18 and TRBJ1-2, the full variable domain is NAGVMQNPRHLVRRRGQEARLRCSPMKGHSHVYWYRQLPEEGLKFMVYLQKENIIDESGMPKERFSAEFPKEGPSILRIQQVVRGDSAAYFCASSLLGQGEGGYTFGSGTRLTVV.

J is TRBJ2-3 and V is TRBV11-2; weak D call: TRBD2 (6 bases). CDR1 and CDR2 (germline): SGHAT, FQNNGV. The CDR3 length is 15 residues. V was pared by 4 bases and J by 4 bases, with 15 bases between. CDR3 region: CASSSTSRYADTQYF. The CDR3 nucleotides read TGTGCCAGCAGCTCGACTAGTAGATACGCAGATACGCAGTATTTT.

The chain couples TRBV15 to TRBJ2-5; D ambiguous. V lost 0 bases and J lost 4, with 9 bases in between. Germline-derived CDR1 and CDR2 are LNHNV and YYDKDF (reference sequence). The CDR3 loop spans 14 amino acids. The CDR3 nucleotides are TGTGCCACCAGCAGAGATACAGTCGTAGAGACCCAGTACTTC. Protein product: CATSRDTVVETQYF.

V is TRBV5-8 and J is TRBJ2-4; D uncertain. Trimming cost V 2 bases and J 3 bases, with 9 bases left between them. CDR1 SGHTS and CDR2 YDEGEE come from the germline V gene. CDR3 length: 14 amino acids. The DNA of the CDR3 is TGTGCCAGCAGCTTCCCCCCAGTCAAAAACATTCAGTACTTC. It encodes CASSFPPVKNIQYF.

This chain joins TRBV3-1 (or the pseudogene TRBV3-2) and TRBJ1-1; D might be TRBD1 (6 bases). The germline V and J ends were trimmed by 0 bases and 5 bases, with 13 bases remaining between them. Germline CDR1 is LGHDT and CDR2 is YNNKEL (reference sequence). The CDR3 runs 15 residues. The CDR3 sequence is CASSQEGGRGTEAFF. CDR3 DNA sequence: TGTGCCAGCAGCCAAGAGGGGGGGCGAGGGACTGAAGCTTTCTTT.

This rearrangement joins TRBV5-1 to TRBJ1-1, with D perhaps TRBD1 (5 bases). CDR3 length: 16 amino acids. With 0 bases removed from V and 5 bases from J, the gap between germline ends came to 17 bases. Germline values: CDR1 SGHRS, CDR2 YFSETQ. CDR3 coding DNA: TGCGCCAGCAGCTTGGATGTCAGGGCGGGGGGTACTGAAGCTTTCTTT. As protein: CASSLDVRAGGTEAFF.

The chain employs TRBV2 and TRBJ2-7, with 7 bases identical to TRBD1. This CDR3 contains 16 residues. The V segment lost 7 bases and the J segment 2 bases; nucleotides outside the gene matches: 14. Looked up from germline, CDR1 is SNHLY and CDR2 is FYNNEI. CDR3 protein: CASTRTGQVWPYEQYF. The DNA for the CDR3 is TGTGCCAGCACGCGTACCGGACAGGTCTGGCCCTACGAGCAGTACTTC. Full variable domain (remainder filled in from reference TRBV2 and TRBJ2-7): EPEVTQTPSHQVTQMGQEVILRCVPISNHLYFYWYRQILGQKVEFLVSFYNNEISEKSEIFDDQFSVERPDGSNFTLKIRSTKLEDSAMYFCASTRTGQVWPYEQYFGPGTRLTVT.

The table lists this clone with a count of one. This sample also contains other DNA sequences that code for the same CDR3. This chain uses TRBV5-1 with TRBJ1-5; D remains unclear. This CDR3 has 13 amino acids. V lost 3 bases and J lost 6, with 10 bases in between. Germline V gene data show CDR1 as SGHRS and CDR2 as YFSETQ. The CDR3 coding sequence is TGCGCCAGCAGCTGGGAAGGAGGTCAGCCCCAGCATTTT. It yields the protein CASSWEGGQPQHF.

This clone occurred once. The chain links TRBV30 to TRBJ2-3; 8 nucleotides line up with TRBD1. The CDR3 contains 15 residues. Germline values: CDR1 GTSNPN, CDR2 SVGIG (reference sequence). Germline trimming cut 3 bases from V and 4 bases from J; bases unmatched to any gene: 9. Written as DNA, the CDR3 is TGTGCCTGGAGCGCCGGGACAGGAAGGGCAGATACGCAGTATTTT. Its translation is CAWSAGTGRADTQYF.

This clone was detected once. This chain connects TRBV11-2 to TRBJ1-2; 7 nucleotides agree with TRBD1. This CDR3 contains 13 residues. Per the germline V gene, CDR1 is SGHAT and CDR2 is FQNNGV. V gave up 3 bases and J gave up 4 bases; unmatched junction bases: 2. The CDR3 coding sequence is TGTGCCAGCAGCTTTGGACAGGTCTATGGCTACACCTTC. This sequence encodes CASSFGQVYGYTF.

The genes are TRBV7-6 and TRBJ2-3, with 7 bases identical to TRBD1. V trimming: 1 base; J trimming: 3 bases; junction bases outside the gene matches: 1. Germline V gene sequence: CDR1 SGHVS, CDR2 FNYEAQ. This CDR3 region has 14 residues. Here the CDR3 reads CASSLVTGTDTQYF. The CDR3 nucleotides are TGTGCCAGCAGCTTAGTGACAGGGACAGATACGCAGTATTTT. The variable domain in full, completed from reference TRBV7-6 and TRBJ2-3, reads GAGVSQSPRYKVTKRGQDVALRCDPISGHVSLYWYRQALGQGPEFLTYFNYEAQQDKSGLPNDRFSAERPEGSISTLTIQRTEQRDSAMYRCASSLVTGTDTQYFGPGTRLTVL.

The chain couples TRBV6-5 to TRBJ1-1; TRBD1 might be the D (5 bases). Trimming took 5 bases from V and 7 from J, leaving 14 bases between them. This CDR3 has 13 amino acids. Germline V CDR1 and CDR2: MNHEY, SVGAGI. The CDR3 region has the DNA TGTGCCAGCAGTCCTACGCGAACAGGTGAAGCTTTCTTT. As protein: CASSPTRTGEAFF.

V and J are TRBV19 and TRBJ1-4; TRBD1 is a possible D gene (6 bases). The CDR3 has 13 residues. Germline V CDR1 and CDR2: LNHDA, SQIVND (reference sequence). The V end lost 11 bases, the J end lost 7 bases, and 17 bases lay between the germline ends. The CDR3 reads CAVTGPEGEKLFF. CDR3 bases: TGTGCCGTCACAGGGCCGGAAGGTGAAAAACTGTTTTTT.